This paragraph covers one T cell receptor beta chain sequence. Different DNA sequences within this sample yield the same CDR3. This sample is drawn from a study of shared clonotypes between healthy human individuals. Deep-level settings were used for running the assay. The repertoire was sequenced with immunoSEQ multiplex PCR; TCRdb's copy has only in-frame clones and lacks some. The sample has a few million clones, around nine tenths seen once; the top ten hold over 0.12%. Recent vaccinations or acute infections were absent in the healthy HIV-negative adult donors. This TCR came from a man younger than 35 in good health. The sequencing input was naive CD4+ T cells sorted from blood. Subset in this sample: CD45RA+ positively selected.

This CDR3 is CASRRGEETQYF. The DNA for the CDR3 is TGTGCCAGCCGTCGCGGTGAAGAGACCCAGTACTTC. The chain links TRBV6-5 to TRBJ2-5; unclear D gene. Trimming removed 8 bases from V and 3 bases from J, with 10 bases in between. Germline CDR1 reads MNHEY; CDR2 reads SVGAGI. The CDR3 length is 12 residues.